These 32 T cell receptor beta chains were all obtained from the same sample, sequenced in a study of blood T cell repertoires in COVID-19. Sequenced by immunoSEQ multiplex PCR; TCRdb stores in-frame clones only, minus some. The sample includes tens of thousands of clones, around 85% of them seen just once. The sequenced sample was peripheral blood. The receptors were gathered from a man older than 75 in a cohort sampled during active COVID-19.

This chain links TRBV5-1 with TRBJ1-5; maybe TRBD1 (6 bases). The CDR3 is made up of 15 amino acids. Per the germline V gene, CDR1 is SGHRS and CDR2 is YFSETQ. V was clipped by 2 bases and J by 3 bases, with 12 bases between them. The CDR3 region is CASSLQGGDNQPQHF. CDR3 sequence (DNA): TGCGCCAGCAGCTTACAGGGTGGGGACAATCAGCCCCAGCATTTT. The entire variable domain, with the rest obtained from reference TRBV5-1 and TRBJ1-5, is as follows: KAGVTQTPRYLIKTRGQQVTLSCSPISGHRSVSWYQQTPGQGLQFLFEYFSETQRNKGNFPGRFSGRQFSNSRSEMNVSTLELGDSALYLCASSLQGGDNQPQHFGDGTRLSIL.

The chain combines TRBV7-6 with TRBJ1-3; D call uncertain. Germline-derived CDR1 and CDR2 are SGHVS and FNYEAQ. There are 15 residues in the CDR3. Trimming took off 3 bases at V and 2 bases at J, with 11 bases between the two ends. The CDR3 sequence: CASSFSVVPGNTIYF. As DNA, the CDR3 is TGTGCCAGCAGCTTTAGTGTAGTACCTGGAAACACCATATATTTT.

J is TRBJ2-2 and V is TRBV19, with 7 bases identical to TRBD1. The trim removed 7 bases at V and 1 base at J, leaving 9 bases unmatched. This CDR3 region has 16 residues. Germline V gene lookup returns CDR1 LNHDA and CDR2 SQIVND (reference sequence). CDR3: CASTVTGLGNTGELFF. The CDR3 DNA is TGTGCCAGTACCGTGACAGGGTTGGGGAACACCGGGGAGCTGTTTTTT.

CDR3 sequence (DNA): TGTGCCAGCAGCTTGGGGTACAGGGACGAGCAGTACGTC. Residues: CASSLGYRDEQYV. The chain joins TRBV5-6 to TRBJ2-7; a weak D match, TRBD1 (6 bases). Germline CDR1 and CDR2: SGHDT and YYEEEE. With 0 bases removed from V and 5 bases from J, the gap between germline ends came to 9 bases. This CDR3 region has 13 residues.

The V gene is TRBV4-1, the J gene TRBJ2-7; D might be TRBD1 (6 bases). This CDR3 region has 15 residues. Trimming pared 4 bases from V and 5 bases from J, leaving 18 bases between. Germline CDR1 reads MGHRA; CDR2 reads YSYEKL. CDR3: CASSPGVGPQDEQYF. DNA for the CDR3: TGCGCCAGCAGCCCAGGGGTGGGTCCCCAAGACGAGCAGTACTTC.

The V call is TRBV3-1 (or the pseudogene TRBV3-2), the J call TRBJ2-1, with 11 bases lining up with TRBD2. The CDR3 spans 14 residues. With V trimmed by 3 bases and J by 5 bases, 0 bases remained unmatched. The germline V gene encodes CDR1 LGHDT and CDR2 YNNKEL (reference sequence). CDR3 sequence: CASSQGLADNEQFF. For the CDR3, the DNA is TGTGCCAGCAGCCAGGGACTAGCGGACAATGAGCAGTTCTTC.

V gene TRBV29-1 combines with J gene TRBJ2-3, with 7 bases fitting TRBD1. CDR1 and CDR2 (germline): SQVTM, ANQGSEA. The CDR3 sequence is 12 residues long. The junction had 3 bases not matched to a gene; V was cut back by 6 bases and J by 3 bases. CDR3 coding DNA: TGCAGCGTCACACAGGGGACAGATACGCAGTATTTT. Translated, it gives CSVTQGTDTQYF.

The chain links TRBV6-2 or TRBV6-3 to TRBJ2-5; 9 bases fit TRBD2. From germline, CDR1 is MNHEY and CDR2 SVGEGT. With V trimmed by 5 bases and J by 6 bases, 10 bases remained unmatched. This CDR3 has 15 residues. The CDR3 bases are TGTGCCAGCAGTAAAGCGGGGGGCGGTATGAAGACCCAGTACTTC. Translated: CASSKAGGGMKTQYF.

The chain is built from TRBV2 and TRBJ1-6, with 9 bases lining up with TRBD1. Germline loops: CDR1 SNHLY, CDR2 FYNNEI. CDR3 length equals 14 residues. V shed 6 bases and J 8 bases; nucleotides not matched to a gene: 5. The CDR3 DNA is TGTGCCAGCAGCGTGGACAGGGGATATTCACCCCTCCACTTT. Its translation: CASSVDRGYSPLHF.

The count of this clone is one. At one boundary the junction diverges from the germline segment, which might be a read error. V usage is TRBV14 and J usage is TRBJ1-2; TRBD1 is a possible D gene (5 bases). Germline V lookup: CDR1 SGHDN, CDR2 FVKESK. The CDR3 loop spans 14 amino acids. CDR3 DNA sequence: TGTGCCACCAGCAACGGGGGGGGGATATATGGCTACACCTTC. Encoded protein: CATSNGGGIYGYTF.

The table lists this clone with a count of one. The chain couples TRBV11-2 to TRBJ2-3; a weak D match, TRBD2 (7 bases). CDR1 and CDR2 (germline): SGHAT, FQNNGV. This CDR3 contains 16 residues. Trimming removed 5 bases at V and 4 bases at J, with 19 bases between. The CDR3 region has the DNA TGTGCCAGCAGCCCGAGGGGGGGGTTACGGGCAGATACGCAGTATTTT. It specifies CASSPRGGLRADTQYF.

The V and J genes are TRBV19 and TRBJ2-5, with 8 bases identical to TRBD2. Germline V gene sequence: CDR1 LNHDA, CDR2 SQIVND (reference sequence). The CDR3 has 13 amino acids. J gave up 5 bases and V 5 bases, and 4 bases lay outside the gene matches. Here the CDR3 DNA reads TGTGCCAGTAGTGGCCTAGCGGGTGAGACCCAGTACTTC. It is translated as CASSGLAGETQYF.

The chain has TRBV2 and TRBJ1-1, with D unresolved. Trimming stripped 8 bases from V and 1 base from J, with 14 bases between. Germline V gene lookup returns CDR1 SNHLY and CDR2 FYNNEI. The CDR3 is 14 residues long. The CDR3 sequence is CASCLLRGNTEAFF. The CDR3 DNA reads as TGTGCCAGCTGCCTACTTAGAGGGAACACTGAAGCTTTCTTT.

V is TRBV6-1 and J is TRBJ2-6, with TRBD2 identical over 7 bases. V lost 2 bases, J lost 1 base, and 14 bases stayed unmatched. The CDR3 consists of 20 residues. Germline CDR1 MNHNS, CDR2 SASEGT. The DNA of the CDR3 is TGTGCCAGCAGTGAACTTCTGAGGGCTAGCGGTGGTTCTGGGGCCAACGTCCTGACTTTC. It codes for CASSELLRASGGSGANVLTF.

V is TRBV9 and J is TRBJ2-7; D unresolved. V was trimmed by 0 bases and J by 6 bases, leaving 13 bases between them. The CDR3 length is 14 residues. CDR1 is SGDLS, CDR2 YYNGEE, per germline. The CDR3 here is CASSVEVQFGEQYF. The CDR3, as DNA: TGTGCCAGCAGCGTAGAAGTACAGTTCGGCGAGCAGTACTTC. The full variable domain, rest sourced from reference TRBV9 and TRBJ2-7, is DSGVTQTPKHLITATGQRVTLRCSPRSGDLSVYWYQQSLDQGLQFLIQYYNGEERAKGNILERFSAQQFPDLHSELNLSSLELGDSALYFCASSVEVQFGEQYFGPGTRLTVT.

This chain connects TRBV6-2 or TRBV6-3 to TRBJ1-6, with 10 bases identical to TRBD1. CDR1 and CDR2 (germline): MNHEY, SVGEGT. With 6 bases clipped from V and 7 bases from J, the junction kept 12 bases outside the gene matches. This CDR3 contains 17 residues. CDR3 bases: TGTGCCAGCAGCACCGGGACAGGGGAGGACCAAAATTCACCCCTCCACTTT. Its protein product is CASSTGTGEDQNSPLHF.

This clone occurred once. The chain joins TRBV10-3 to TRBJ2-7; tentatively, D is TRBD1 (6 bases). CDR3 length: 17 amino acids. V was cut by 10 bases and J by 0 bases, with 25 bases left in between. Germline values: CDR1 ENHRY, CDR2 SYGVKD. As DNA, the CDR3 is TGTGCCACCACCTCCAGGTTGGGGACAAGGAGCTCCTACGAGCAGTACTTC. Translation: CATTSRLGTRSSYEQYF.

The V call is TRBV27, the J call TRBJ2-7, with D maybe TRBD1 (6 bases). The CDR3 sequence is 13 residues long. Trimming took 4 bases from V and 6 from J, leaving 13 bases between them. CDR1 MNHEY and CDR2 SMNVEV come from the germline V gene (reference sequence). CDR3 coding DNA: TGTGCCAGCAGTTCGGCCCAGGGGCCCGAGCAGTACGTC. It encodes CASSSAQGPEQYV.

CDR3 coding DNA: TGTGCCAGCAGCCAAAGCCAGGGCACAGTCAATCAGCCCCAGCATTTT. It yields the protein CASSQSQGTVNQPQHF. The V and J genes are TRBV3-1 (or the pseudogene TRBV3-2) and TRBJ1-5; TRBD1 might be the D (5 bases). The CDR3 is made up of 16 amino acids. CDR1 LGHDT and CDR2 YNNKEL come from the germline V gene (reference sequence). V was trimmed by 2 bases and J by 3 bases, leaving 14 bases between them.

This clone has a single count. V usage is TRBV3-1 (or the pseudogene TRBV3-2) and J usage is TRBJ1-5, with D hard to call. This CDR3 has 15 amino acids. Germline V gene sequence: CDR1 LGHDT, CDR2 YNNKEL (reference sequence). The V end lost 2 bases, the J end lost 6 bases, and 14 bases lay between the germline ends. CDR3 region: CASSQNSAGGQPQHF. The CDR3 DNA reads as TGTGCCAGCAGCCAAAATTCAGCAGGAGGTCAGCCCCAGCATTTT.

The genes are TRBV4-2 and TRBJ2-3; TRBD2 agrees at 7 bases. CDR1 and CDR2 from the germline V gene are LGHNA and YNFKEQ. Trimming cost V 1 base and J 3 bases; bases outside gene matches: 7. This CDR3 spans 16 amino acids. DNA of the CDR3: TGTGCCAGCAGCCAAGTTGGCGGGGGAGGGACAGATACGCAGTATTTT. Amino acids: CASSQVGGGGTDTQYF.

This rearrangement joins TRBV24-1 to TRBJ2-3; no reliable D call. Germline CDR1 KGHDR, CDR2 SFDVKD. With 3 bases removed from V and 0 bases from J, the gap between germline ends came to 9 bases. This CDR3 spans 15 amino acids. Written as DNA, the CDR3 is TGTGCCACCAGTGATCCAGCGACTAGCACAGATACGCAGTATTTT. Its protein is CATSDPATSTDTQYF.

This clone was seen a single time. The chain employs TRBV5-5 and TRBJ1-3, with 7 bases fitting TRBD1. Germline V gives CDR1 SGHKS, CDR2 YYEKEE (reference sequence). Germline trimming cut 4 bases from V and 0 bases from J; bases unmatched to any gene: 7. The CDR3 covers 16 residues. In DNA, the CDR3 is TGTGCCAGCAGCATAGGACAGGCCCTCTCTGGAAACACCATATATTTT. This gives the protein CASSIGQALSGNTIYF.

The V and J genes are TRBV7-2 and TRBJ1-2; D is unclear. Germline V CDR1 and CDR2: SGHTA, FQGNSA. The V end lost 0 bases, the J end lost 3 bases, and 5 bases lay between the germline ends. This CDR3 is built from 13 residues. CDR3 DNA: TGTGCCAGCAGCTTAGCCAGTCACTATGGCTACACCTTC. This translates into CASSLASHYGYTF.

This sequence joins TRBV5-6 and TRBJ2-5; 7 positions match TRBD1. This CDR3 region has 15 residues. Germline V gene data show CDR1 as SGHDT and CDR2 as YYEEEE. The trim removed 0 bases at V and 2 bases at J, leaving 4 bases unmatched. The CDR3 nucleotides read TGTGCCAGCAGCTTGGATCAGGGGGAGCAAGAGACCCAGTACTTC. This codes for CASSLDQGEQETQYF.

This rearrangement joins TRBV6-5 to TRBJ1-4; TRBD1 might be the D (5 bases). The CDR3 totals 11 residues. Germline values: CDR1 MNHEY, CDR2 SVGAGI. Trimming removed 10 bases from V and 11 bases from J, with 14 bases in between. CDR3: CATGTVEKLFF. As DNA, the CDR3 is TGTGCCACCGGGACTGTTGAGAAACTGTTTTTT.

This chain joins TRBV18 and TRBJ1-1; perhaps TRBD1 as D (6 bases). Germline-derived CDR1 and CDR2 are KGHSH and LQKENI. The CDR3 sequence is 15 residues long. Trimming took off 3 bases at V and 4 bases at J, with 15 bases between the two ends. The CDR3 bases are TGTGCCAGCTCACCTCAGGGGTCTTCGGGCACTGAAGCTTTCTTT. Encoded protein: CASSPQGSSGTEAFF.

The CDR3 DNA sequence: TGTGCCAGCAGCAATCAGGGGGACACTGAAGCTTTCTTT. This codes for CASSNQGDTEAFF. The J gene is TRBJ1-1, the V gene TRBV11-3; TRBD1 agrees at 7 bases. Germline V gene data show CDR1 as SGHNT and CDR2 as YENEEA. J lost 3 bases, V lost 5 bases, and 3 bases had no gene match. CDR3 length: 13 residues.

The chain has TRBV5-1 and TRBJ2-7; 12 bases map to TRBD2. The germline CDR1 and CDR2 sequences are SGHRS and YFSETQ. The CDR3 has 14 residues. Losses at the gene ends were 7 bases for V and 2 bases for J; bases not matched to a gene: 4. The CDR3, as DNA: TGCGCCAGCGGAACTAGCGGGGGGCCCTACGAGCAGTACTTC. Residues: CASGTSGGPYEQYF.

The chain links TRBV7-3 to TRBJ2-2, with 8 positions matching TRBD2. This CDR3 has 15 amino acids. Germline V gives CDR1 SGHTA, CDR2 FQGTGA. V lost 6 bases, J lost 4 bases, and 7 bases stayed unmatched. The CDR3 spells CASRSGLAGTGELFF. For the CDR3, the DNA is TGTGCCAGCAGGAGCGGGCTAGCGGGCACCGGGGAGCTGTTTTTT.

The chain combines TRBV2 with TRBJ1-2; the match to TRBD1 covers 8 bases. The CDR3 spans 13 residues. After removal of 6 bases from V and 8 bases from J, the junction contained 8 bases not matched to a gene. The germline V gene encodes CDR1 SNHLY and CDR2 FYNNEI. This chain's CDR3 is CASSAQGAEGYTF. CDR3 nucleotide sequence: TGTGCCAGCAGCGCCCAGGGGGCGGAGGGCTACACCTTC.

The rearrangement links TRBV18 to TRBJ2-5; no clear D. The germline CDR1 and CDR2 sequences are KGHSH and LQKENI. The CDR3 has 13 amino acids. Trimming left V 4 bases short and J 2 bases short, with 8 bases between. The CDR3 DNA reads TGTGCCAGCTCACTCGGCGGACAAGAGACCCAGTACTTC. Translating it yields CASSLGGQETQYF.